This T cell receptor (beta chain) originates from a study of breast tumors, draining lymph nodes, adjacent tissues. Whole-study findings and limits: Findings are consistent with lymph node origin and intratumoral expansion of most tumor T cells. Tumors had less TCR diversity than lymph nodes, more than nontumor tissue.

In its sample, this clonotype was seen many times. Its antigen is undetermined. Germline assignment: CDR1 SNHLY and CDR2 FYNNEI. This CDR3 contains 15 residues. V shed 3 bases and J shed 0 bases, with 9 bases lying between them. TCRdb independently ran MiXCR on the multiplex PCR reads; one entry per CDR3 protein. The sample lists approximately 300,000 distinct CDR3 sequences, roughly 31% seen once, with more than 0.95% in the top ten. Samples came from axillary lymph nodes draining the breast cancer. This chain joins TRBV2 and TRBJ1-5; D not resolved. Sequenced material: axillary lymph node tissue. The source is a female donor with breast cancer. Some clones in this sample may be carry-over from other donors' samples. The DNA for the CDR3 is TGTGCCAGCAGTGATAGGGTTTATAGCAATCAGCCCCAGCATTTT. It is translated as CASSDRVYSNQPQHF.